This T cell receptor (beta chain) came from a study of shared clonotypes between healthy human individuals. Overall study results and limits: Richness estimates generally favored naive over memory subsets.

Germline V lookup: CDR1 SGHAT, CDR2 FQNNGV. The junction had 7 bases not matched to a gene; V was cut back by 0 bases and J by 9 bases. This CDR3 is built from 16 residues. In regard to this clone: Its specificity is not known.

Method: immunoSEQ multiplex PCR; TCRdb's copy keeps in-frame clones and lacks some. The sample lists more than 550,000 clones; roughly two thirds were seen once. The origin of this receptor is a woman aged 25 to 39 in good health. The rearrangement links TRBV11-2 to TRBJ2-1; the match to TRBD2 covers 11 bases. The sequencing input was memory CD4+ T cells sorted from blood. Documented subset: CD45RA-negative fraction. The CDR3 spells CASSLDQLAGVVEQFF. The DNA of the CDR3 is TGTGCCAGCAGCTTAGATCAACTAGCGGGAGTGGTTGAGCAGTTCTTC.